The 15 T cell receptor beta chains given below trace back to one sample, sequenced in a study of cytomegalovirus exposure and HLA in healthy donors. The PCR was carried out with 60 Vbeta primers and 13 Jbeta primers. Only in-frame clones appear in the TCRdb table, and some are missing; sequencing was by immunoSEQ multiplex PCR. The sample lists about 240,000 clones; about 88% were seen once. The sample was PBMCs. All receptors come from a girl aged 2 to 9 in good health and CMV-seronegative.

This clone was counted once. The chain employs TRBV5-5 and TRBJ2-7; 9 nucleotides align to TRBD1. The V gene end was trimmed by 3 bases and the J gene end by 3 bases; junction bases not matched to a gene: 1. The CDR3 spans 13 residues. CDR1 is SGHKS and CDR2 is YYEKEE in the germline V gene (reference sequence). The CDR3, as DNA: TGTGCCAGCAGCTCGGGACAGGGCTACGAGCAGTACTTC. It encodes CASSSGQGYEQYF.

The chain employs TRBV6-4 and TRBJ2-1; D not certain. V lost 0 bases and J 13 bases, leaving 13 bases between the germline ends. The CDR3 contains 13 residues. The germline gives CDR1 MRHNA, CDR2 SNTAGT. The CDR3 protein is CASSDSISEPQFF. The CDR3 nucleotides read TGTGCCAGCAGTGACTCGATTAGTGAGCCTCAGTTCTTC.

The V and J genes are TRBV19 and TRBJ2-2, with TRBD1 identical over 10 bases. V lost 1 base, J lost 5 bases, and 4 bases stayed unmatched. CDR3 length: 16 residues. Germline V lookup: CDR1 LNHDA, CDR2 SQIVND (reference sequence). CDR3 residues: CASSIVSGQGTGELFF. The CDR3 DNA follows: TGTGCCAGTAGTATAGTGTCGGGACAGGGGACCGGGGAGCTGTTTTTT. The complete variable domain, with remaining parts taken from reference TRBV19 and TRBJ2-2, reads DGGITQSPKYLFRKEGQNVTLSCEQNLNHDAMYWYRQDPGQGLRLIYYSQIVNDFQKGDIAEGYSVSREKKESFPLTVTSAQKNPTAFYLCASSIVSGQGTGELFFGEGSRLTVL.

The rearrangement joins TRBV6-1 to TRBJ2-7; 8 bases are a match to TRBD2. The CDR3 spans 16 residues. The V segment lost 0 bases and the J segment 3 bases; nucleotides outside the gene matches: 7. Germline CDR1 MNHNS, CDR2 SASEGT. As DNA, the CDR3 is TGTGCCAGCAGTGAAGCCTGGACTAGCACGGGCTACGAGCAGTACTTC. This codes for CASSEAWTSTGYEQYF.

V usage is TRBV30 and J usage is TRBJ1-2; 9 bases map to TRBD1. The V gene end was trimmed by 7 bases and the J gene end by 8 bases; junction bases not matched to a gene: 11. The CDR3 consists of 13 residues. CDR1 is GTSNPN and CDR2 is SVGIG in the germline V gene (reference sequence). CDR3 coding DNA: TGTGCCTCGAGGACAGGGGCCCTAAGGGGCTACACCTTC. It yields the protein CASRTGALRGYTF.

V gene TRBV5-8 combines with J gene TRBJ2-3; TRBD2 aligns across 11 bases. Trimming took 3 bases from V and 0 from J; bases not matched to a gene: 12. Germline CDR1 is SGHTS and CDR2 is YDEGEE. CDR3 size: 19 residues. In DNA, the CDR3 is TGTGCCAGCAGCTATGCTCTTCTAGCGGGAGGTTCTAGCACAGATACGCAGTATTTT. Amino acid sequence: CASSYALLAGGSSTDTQYF.

This chain connects TRBV29-1 to TRBJ2-7, with D perhaps matching TRBD1 (5 bases). The CDR3 is 13 residues long. Trimming left V 5 bases short and J 1 base short, with 12 bases between. CDR1 SQVTM and CDR2 ANQGSEA come from the germline V gene. CDR3 in amino acids: CSVSLTVSYEQYF. The CDR3 DNA reads TGCAGCGTTTCCCTGACAGTTTCCTACGAGCAGTACTTC.

The chain employs TRBV29-1 and TRBJ1-1; D not certain. Per germline, CDR1 SQVTM and CDR2 ANQGSEA. This CDR3 is 12 amino acids long. V shed 2 bases and J shed 1 base, with 5 bases lying between them. Written as DNA, the CDR3 is TGCAGCGTTGAAAACAAGAACACTGAAGCTTTCTTT. Translated, it gives CSVENKNTEAFF.

This clone has only one observation. The V gene is TRBV5-1, the J gene TRBJ2-1; 7 nucleotides agree with TRBD1. The V gene end was trimmed by 3 bases and the J gene end by 0 bases; junction bases not matched to a gene: 6. The CDR3 sequence is 16 residues long. In germline, CDR1 is SGHRS, CDR2 YFSETQ. CDR3 region: CASSSDRHSSYNEQFF. DNA for the CDR3: TGCGCCAGCAGCTCGGACAGGCACAGCTCCTACAATGAGCAGTTCTTC.

The V call is TRBV7-9, the J call TRBJ1-2, with D unresolved. V lost 5 bases and J 6 bases, leaving 4 bases between the germline ends. This CDR3 has 10 residues. CDR1 is SEHNR, CDR2 FQNEAQ, per germline (reference sequence). This chain's CDR3 is CASSQDGYTF. CDR3 nucleotide sequence: TGTGCCAGCAGCCAGGATGGCTACACCTTC.

A single count supports this clone. The chain has TRBV7-2 and TRBJ1-1; possibly TRBD1 for D (6 bases). V lost 2 bases and J lost 5, with 9 bases in between. Germline V gene data show CDR1 as SGHTA and CDR2 as FQGNSA. The CDR3 has 13 residues. CDR3 residues: CASSLSRGTEAFF. In DNA, the CDR3 is TGTGCCAGCAGCTTAAGCAGGGGAACTGAAGCTTTCTTT.

The chain has TRBV30 and TRBJ2-2; TRBD2 is a possible D gene (5 bases). Between the trimmed V and J ends, which lost 1 base and 7 bases, there was a span of 10 bases. The CDR3 has 13 residues. The germline V gene has CDR1 GTSNPN and CDR2 SVGIG (reference sequence). The CDR3 DNA is TGTGCCTGGAGTGAGTCAGCGGTCGGGGAGCTGTTTTTT. This encodes CAWSESAVGELFF. Looking up the rest from reference TRBV30 and TRBJ2-2 gives the full variable domain: SQTIHQWPATLVQPVGSPLSLECTVEGTSNPNLYWYRQAAGRGLQLLFYSVGIGQISSEVPQNLSASRPQDRQFILSSKKLLLSDSGFYLCAWSESAVGELFFGEGSRLTVL.

The chain uses TRBV25-1 and TRBJ2-5, with a weak D call TRBD2 (5 bases). Trimming pared 1 base from V and 5 bases from J, leaving 11 bases between. Germline V gene data show CDR1 as MGHDK and CDR2 as SYGVNS. CDR3 length: 14 residues. CDR3 nucleotide sequence: TGTGCCAGCAGTGAATTGTCGAGGGAGGAGACCCAGTACTTC. It codes for CASSELSREETQYF.

The chain is built from TRBV30 and TRBJ2-5; 9 nucleotides line up with TRBD2. The DNA end is more similar to TRBJ2-7, so the J call may be wrong. Germline assignment: CDR1 GTSNPN and CDR2 SVGIG (reference sequence). The CDR3 consists of 13 residues. The CDR3 region is CAWRLAGSYEQYF. CDR3 sequence (DNA): TGTGCCTGGAGGCTAGCGGGAAGCTACGAGCAGTACTTC.

The chain couples TRBV6-5 to TRBJ2-5; D is perhaps TRBD2 (5 bases). The J call may not be correct, given that the DNA end is closer to TRBJ2-7. This CDR3 region has 14 residues. CDR1 is MNHEY and CDR2 is SVGAGI in the germline V gene. The CDR3 bases are TGTGCCAGCAGTTACGACGGGGTTGGGTACGAGCAGTACTTC. It encodes CASSYDGVGYEQYF.